Below, 6 T cell receptor beta chains from the same sample are listed, as sequenced in a study of shared clonotypes between healthy human individuals. TCRdb keeps only in-frame clones here, not all; method: immunoSEQ multiplex PCR. The sample lists a few million clones, just over 90% occurring once. Sequenced input: naive CD4+ T cells sorted from blood. Regarding subset: CD45RA+ positively selected. The receptors stem from a young man in good health.

The chain links TRBV5-6 to TRBJ2-2; 8 nucleotides line up with TRBD1. Germline assignment: CDR1 SGHDT and CDR2 YYEEEE. Germline trimming cut 4 bases from V and 6 bases from J; bases unmatched to any gene: 2. The CDR3 has 13 residues. For the CDR3, the DNA is TGTGCCAGCAGCGGGGGACAGGCCGGGGAGCTGTTTTTT. This encodes CASSGGQAGELFF.

The chain uses TRBV11-1 and TRBJ2-7; TRBD1 matches at 7 bases. With V trimmed by 1 base and J by 2 bases, 5 bases remained unmatched. Germline CDR1 is SGHAT and CDR2 is FQDESV (reference sequence). This CDR3 region has 15 residues. The CDR3 loop is CASSLGQGEAYEQYF. The CDR3 DNA reads as TGTGCCAGCAGCTTAGGACAGGGCGAAGCCTACGAGCAGTACTTC.

This clone has only one observation. V usage is TRBV5-6 and J usage is TRBJ2-1, with D possibly TRBD2 on 6 matching bases. Germline V gene lookup returns CDR1 SGHDT and CDR2 YYEEEE. This CDR3 has 15 amino acids. Deletions cut 9 bases from V and 1 base from J, with 17 bases between. CDR3 amino acids: CATQLWGVSYNEQFF. The CDR3 nucleotides read TGTGCCACCCAGCTTTGGGGGGTTTCCTACAATGAGCAGTTCTTC.

This chain connects TRBV5-1 to TRBJ1-1; D ambiguous. The CDR3 runs 14 residues. Germline V lookup: CDR1 SGHRS, CDR2 YFSETQ. Trimming removed 1 base from V and 1 base from J, with 8 bases in between. The CDR3 loop is CASSLTVWNTEAFF. The CDR3 nucleotides are TGCGCCAGCAGCTTGACAGTGTGGAACACTGAAGCTTTCTTT.

This chain links TRBV27 with TRBJ1-3; D perhaps matches TRBD1 (5 bases). The germline gives CDR1 MNHEY, CDR2 SMNVEV (reference sequence). The length of the CDR3 is 14 residues. Trimming removed 5 bases from V and 7 bases from J, with 15 bases in between. The CDR3 bases are TGTGCCAGCAGTCCCGAGGGGTGGGGGAACACCATATATTTT. Protein: CASSPEGWGNTIYF.

With respect to this clone: The same CDR3 also results from other DNA sequences found in this sample. V gene TRBV11-2 combines with J gene TRBJ2-5, with TRBD2 matching 13 bases. Germline values: CDR1 SGHAT, CDR2 FQNNGV. This CDR3 spans 14 amino acids. Trimming cost V 5 bases and J 5 bases; bases outside gene matches: 2. As DNA, the CDR3 is TGTGCCAGCAGCCTACTAGCGGGAGGGGAGACCCAGTACTTC. It codes for CASSLLAGGETQYF.